A single sample gave rise to the 16 T cell receptor beta chains below, sequenced in a study of breast tumors, draining lymph nodes, adjacent tissues. TCRdb reprocessed the multiplex PCR reads with MiXCR, giving one entry per CDR3 protein. The sample has 160,000 or so distinct CDR3 sequences; 33% are singletons. Axillary draining lymph nodes of breast cancer patients supplied the node samples. Sequencing was done on a sample of axillary lymph node tissue. Every receptor here comes from a female donor with breast cancer. Some clones in this sample may be carry-over from other donors' samples.

This clonotype showed up many times. This chain connects TRBV30 to TRBJ2-1; 8 positions match TRBD2. CDR3 length: 15 residues. The ends lost 0 bases at V and 5 bases at J; junction bases unmatched: 6. The germline gives CDR1 GTSNPN, CDR2 SVGIG (reference sequence). The CDR3 reads CAWSVLAGGDNEQFF. The CDR3 nucleotides read TGTGCCTGGAGTGTACTGGCGGGGGGAGACAATGAGCAGTTCTTC.

This clonotype was picked up many times. The J gene is TRBJ1-4, the V gene TRBV12-3 or TRBV12-4, with TRBD1 matching over 11 bases. V dropped 3 bases and J dropped 4; count of bases not matched to a gene: 1. This CDR3 comprises 15 residues. CDR3 sequence (DNA): TGTGCCAGCAGTTTGGGGACAGGGGGTAATGAAAAACTGTTTTTT. Translated, it gives CASSLGTGGNEKLFF.

Remarks on this clonotype: Since the CDR3 does not end with the conserved phenylalanine or tryptophan, this likely comes from a read error. V usage is TRBV12-3 or TRBV12-4 and J usage is TRBJ1-1; D gene uncertain. The CDR3 consists of 13 residues. The CDR3 region has the DNA TGCGCCAGCAGCCAAGATCGGGGTCCTGAAGCTTTCTCT. It codes for CASSQDRGPEAFS.

At least ten counts were recorded for this clonotype. This chain uses TRBV24-1 with TRBJ2-2; perhaps D is TRBD1 or TRBD2 (5 bases each). Trimming took off 8 bases at V and 2 bases at J, with 11 bases between the two ends. The CDR3 sequence is 14 residues long. The V gene's germline CDR1 is KGHDR and CDR2 SFDVKD. The CDR3 DNA is TGTGCCACCACCCGGGACGGCAACACCGGGGAGCTGTTTTTT. This gives the protein CATTRDGNTGELFF.

The rearrangement uses TRBV19 and TRBJ1-5; D unresolved. The CDR3 covers 20 residues. Trimming pared 11 bases from V and 0 bases from J, leaving 32 bases between. CDR1 is LNHDA, CDR2 SQIVND, per germline (reference sequence). In DNA form, the CDR3 reads TGTGCCTGCAGTCCGTTGGGTTTCATCCCCGGAGCCTATAGCAATCAGCCCCAGCATTTT. As protein: CACSPLGFIPGAYSNQPQHF.

This clonotype occurred many times. V gene TRBV2 combines with J gene TRBJ1-3; D is ambiguous. The CDR3 has 16 residues. The ends were cut back, 6 bases at V and 0 bases at J, with 15 bases in the middle. Germline loops: CDR1 SNHLY, CDR2 FYNNEI. DNA for the CDR3: TGTGCCAGCAGCCCCGGACGTCAAAGCTCTGGAAACACCATATATTTT. It encodes CASSPGRQSSGNTIYF.

This clonotype was recorded many times. The rearrangement uses TRBV7-3 and TRBJ1-2; D not certain. The germline V gene encodes CDR1 SGHTA and CDR2 FQGTGA. CDR3 length equals 13 residues. Trimming cost V 2 bases and J 0 bases, with 4 bases left between them. DNA of the CDR3: TGTGCCAGCAGCTTAGGGGCTAACTATGGCTACACCTTC. It specifies CASSLGANYGYTF.

This clonotype was seen a few times. V usage is TRBV5-4 and J usage is TRBJ1-1; no clear D. Germline V gene data show CDR1 as SGHNT and CDR2 as YYREEE (reference sequence). Trimming pared 4 bases from V and 2 bases from J, leaving 12 bases between. CDR3 length equals 14 residues. The CDR3 region is CASSPRTANTEAFF. The CDR3 DNA sequence: TGTGCCAGCAGCCCGAGGACGGCAAACACTGAAGCTTTCTTT.

This clonotype showed up just once. One end of the junction varies from germline; a read error may be responsible. In DNA form, the CDR3 reads TGTGCTAGCAATAACAACAGGAGGGAATTC. Its translation: CASNNNRREF. The chain couples TRBV6-6 to TRBJ2-5; D perhaps matches TRBD2 (6 bases). Germline values: CDR1 MNHNY, CDR2 SVGAGI (reference sequence). The CDR3 length is 10 residues.

Details on this clonotype: Relative to the germline gene, one junction end is altered; a read error may explain this. The V call is TRBV25-1, the J call TRBJ2-7, with 9 positions matching TRBD1. The V gene's germline CDR1 is MGHDK and CDR2 SYGVNS. The CDR3 totals 14 residues. CDR3 loop: CASSEGDRAYEQYF. In DNA, the CDR3 is TGTGCTAGCAGTGAGGGGGACAGGGCCTACGAGCAGTACTTC.

This clonotype was observed a single time. Because the CDR3 is missing its conserved closing phenylalanine or tryptophan, this is likely a read error. The chain links TRBV7-2 to TRBJ2-3, with 9 bases fitting TRBD2. The germline CDR1 and CDR2 sequences are SGHTA and FQGNSA. V was clipped by 1 base and J by 0 bases; unmatched bases: 11. The CDR3 is 19 residues long. CDR3: CASSLVAWSGGPSTDTQYL. The CDR3 DNA reads TGTGCCAGCAGCTTAGTGGCCTGGAGCGGGGGGCCTAGCACAGATACGCAGTATCTT.

This clonotype has ten or more counts. This sequence joins TRBV30 and TRBJ2-5; no clear D. The CDR3 contains 12 residues. From germline, CDR1 is GTSNPN and CDR2 SVGIG (reference sequence). Trimming removed 1 base from V and 2 bases from J, with 5 bases in between. The CDR3: CAWSGRQETQYF. The CDR3, as DNA: TGTGCCTGGAGTGGCAGGCAAGAGACCCAGTACTTC.

The chain is built from TRBV20-1 and TRBJ1-3; 8 bases map to TRBD1. Looked up from germline, CDR1 is DFQATT and CDR2 is SNEGSKA (reference sequence). V lost 4 bases, J lost 4 bases, and 3 bases stayed unmatched. The length of the CDR3 is 13 residues. As DNA, the CDR3 is TGCAGTGCTAAGAGGGACAGGGGAAACACCATATATTTT. It is translated as CSAKRDRGNTIYF.

This clonotype was detected many times. The chain couples TRBV3-1 to TRBJ2-1; D remains ambiguous. Trimming cost V 4 bases and J 5 bases, with 3 bases left between them. The V gene's germline CDR1 is LGHDT and CDR2 YNNKEL (reference sequence). CDR3 length equals 11 residues. The CDR3 DNA reads TGTGCCAGCAGCCGTCACAATGAGCAGTTCTTC. Protein sequence: CASSRHNEQFF.

This clonotype was picked up many times. The chain uses TRBV15 and TRBJ1-1; 8 bases match TRBD1. The CDR3 covers 13 residues. The ends lost 0 bases at V and 9 bases at J; junction bases unmatched: 3. Germline lookup yields CDR1 LNHNV and CDR2 YYDKDF (reference sequence). DNA for the CDR3: TGTGCCACCAGCAGAGAGGGACAGGATAAAGCTTTCTTT. This codes for CATSREGQDKAFF.

This clonotype was detected ten times or more. In DNA form, the CDR3 reads TGTGCCACCAGCAGAGATTCGGAGAAGGGTAGAGGCTACACCTTC. This codes for CATSRDSEKGRGYTF. This chain links TRBV15 with TRBJ1-2; D unresolved. Germline V lookup: CDR1 LNHNV, CDR2 YYDKDF (reference sequence). This CDR3 is built from 15 residues. Trimming took 0 bases from V and 8 from J, leaving 16 bases between them.